This is a list of T cell receptor beta chains from one sample in a study of B cell selection in AIRE deficiency. Profiling relied on immunoSEQ multiplex PCR, and the TCRdb table lists in-frame clones only, not all of them. The sample holds fewer than 30,000 clones, roughly 96% seen once. Sequenced sample: CD4+CD127+ conventional T cells sorted from PBMCs. Every receptor here comes from a human donor in good health. The CDR3 runs from the conserved cysteine through the conserved F or W. Fields, in order: J gene, V gene, CDR3 protein.

TRBJ1-3 TRBV7-7 CASSRDRENTIYF
TRBJ1-1 TRBV7-8 CASSFLPGQGGTEAFF
TRBJ1-3 TRBV7-3 CASSAGQMSSGNTIYF
TRBJ1-5 TRBV5-1 CASSLAGGGNQPQHF
TRBJ1-1 TRBV6-1 CASNKGVGAGGVPFF
TRBJ1-1 TRBV6-1 CASSEIWAIGGAFF
TRBJ1-2 TRBV6-5 CASSYSGINYGYTF
TRBJ2-7 TRBV10-3 CAISEGTVTNYEQYF
TRBJ2-1 TRBV10-3 CAISGLAGGGHEQFF
TRBJ1-2 TRBV6-5 CASSYSYRGENGYTF
TRBJ2-2 TRBV9 CASSASGTNGGELFF
TRBJ2-1 TRBV6-1 CAITRRAGDEQFF
TRBJ2-3 TRBV10-1 CASSASSGSTDTQYF
TRBJ1-6 TRBV5-6 CASSLGGQLTPLHF
TRBJ2-1 TRBV11-1 CASSLGYGRGNEQFF
TRBJ2-2 TRBV28 CASRRRAGELFF
TRBJ2-2 TRBV6-5 CASSYHRTGELFF
TRBJ1-4 TRBV18 CASSPVSPATNEKLFF
TRBJ2-1 TRBV19 CASNNGRHNEQFF
TRBJ1-5 TRBV28 CASSLSGASGPQHF
TRBJ2-7 TRBV7-6 CASGQGSYEQYF
TRBJ2-7 TRBV6-1 CASSTAYEQYF
TRBJ1-5 TRBV27 CASSLGQGPNQPQHF
TRBJ2-3 TRBV5-4 CASYSFAGTQYF
TRBJ2-1 TRBV28 CASSSRLAGINEQFF
TRBJ1-5 TRBV5-6 CASSLSRVYQGKDQPQHF
TRBJ2-5 TRBV28 CASSPAPEQETQYF
TRBJ2-1 TRBV5-1 CASSVGQSYNEQFF
TRBJ1-6 TRBV27 CASSPDKLNSPLHF
TRBJ2-1 TRBV7-2 CASTLAGGGYNEQFF
TRBJ2-2 TRBV5-5 CASSLRGLNTGELFF
TRBJ1-2 TRBV19 CASSTRDTYYGYTF
TRBJ1-3 TRBV6-6 CASSYSFADSGNTIYF
TRBJ2-7 TRBV10-3 CAISESGGGPIYEQYF
TRBJ2-7 TRBV28 CASRAGLDEQYF
TRBJ2-1 TRBV28 CASATSGRALNEQFF
TRBJ2-7 TRBV28 CASSRQGYEQYF
TRBJ2-3 TRBV5-1 CASSLGTSPTADTQYF
TRBJ1-2 TRBV28 CASSLGDGSYGYTF
TRBJ2-2 TRBV28 CASSSYRGRMNTGELFF
TRBJ1-2 TRBV5-1 CASSQDSNYGYTF
TRBJ2-1 TRBV4-1 CASSQVTSDNEQFF
TRBJ2-7 TRBV28 CASSSRDNYEQYF
TRBJ1-3 TRBV19 CATRPGAVGNTIYF
TRBJ2-7 TRBV23-1 CASSQLARGGEQYF
TRBJ1-1 TRBV19 CASSMGRNTEAFF
TRBJ2-7 TRBV29-1 CGRLTTEQYF
TRBJ2-3 TRBV10-1 CASREIPGLAGGQEADTQYF
TRBJ1-2 TRBV5-4 CASSRRTGDNYGYTF
TRBJ2-4 TRBV30 CAWSRGVQAKNIQYF
TRBJ2-7 TRBV10-3 CAISESRGDRYF
TRBJ2-1 TRBV7-9 CASSLGQTSSGYVF
TRBJ2-3 TRBV6-1 CASAGVRTDTQYF
TRBJ1-5 TRBV15 CATSREFNQPQHF
TRBJ2-7 TRBV18 CASSPLGGQYSYEQYF
TRBJ2-3 TRBV6-6 CAVRLAYGTDTQYF
TRBJ1-5 TRBV28 CASSHRQGAIDQPQHF
TRBJ2-1 TRBV2 CASSPTGFSYNEQFF
TRBJ1-1 TRBV2 CASQTDMNTEAFF